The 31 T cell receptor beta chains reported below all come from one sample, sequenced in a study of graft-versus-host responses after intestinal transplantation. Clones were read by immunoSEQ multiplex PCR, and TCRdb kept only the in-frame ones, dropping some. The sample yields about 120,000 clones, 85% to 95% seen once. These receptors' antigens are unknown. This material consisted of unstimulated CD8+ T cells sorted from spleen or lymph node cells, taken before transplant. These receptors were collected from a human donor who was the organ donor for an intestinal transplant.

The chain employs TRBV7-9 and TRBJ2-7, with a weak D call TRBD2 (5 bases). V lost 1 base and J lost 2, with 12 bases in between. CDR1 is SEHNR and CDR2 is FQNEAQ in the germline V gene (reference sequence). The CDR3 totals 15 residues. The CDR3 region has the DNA TGTGCCAGCAGCTTAGGAGCGGACGTGACCTACGAGCAGTACTTC. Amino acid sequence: CASSLGADVTYEQYF.

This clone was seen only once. The chain's CDR3 is CASSFPGADRLNQPQHF. As DNA, the CDR3 is TGTGCCAGCAGCTTTCCCGGGGCCGACAGGCTCAATCAGCCCCAGCATTTT. The chain has TRBV12-1 and TRBJ1-5; no DNA check was done on the table's D call, TRBD1. TRBV12-1 is described as a pseudogene. This CDR3 spans 17 amino acids.

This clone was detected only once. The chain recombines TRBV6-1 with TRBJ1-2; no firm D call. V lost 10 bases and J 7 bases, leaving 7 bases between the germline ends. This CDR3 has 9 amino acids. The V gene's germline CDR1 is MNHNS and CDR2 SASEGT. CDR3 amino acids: CATRGGYTF. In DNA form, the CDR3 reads TGTGCCACGCGGGGTGGCTACACCTTC.

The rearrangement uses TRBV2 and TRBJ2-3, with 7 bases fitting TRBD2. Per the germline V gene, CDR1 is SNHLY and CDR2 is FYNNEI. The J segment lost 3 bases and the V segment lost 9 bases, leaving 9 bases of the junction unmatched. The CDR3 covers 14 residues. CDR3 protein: CARGDYLITDTQYF. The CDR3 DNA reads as TGTGCCAGGGGGGACTACCTTATTACAGATACGCAGTATTTT.

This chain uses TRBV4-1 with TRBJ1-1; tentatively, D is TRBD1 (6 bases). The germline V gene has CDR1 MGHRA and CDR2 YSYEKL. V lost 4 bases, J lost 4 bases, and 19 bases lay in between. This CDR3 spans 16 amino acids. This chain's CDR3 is CASSPQGGGVGTEAFF. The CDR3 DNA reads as TGCGCCAGCAGCCCGCAGGGCGGGGGCGTGGGCACTGAAGCTTTCTTT.

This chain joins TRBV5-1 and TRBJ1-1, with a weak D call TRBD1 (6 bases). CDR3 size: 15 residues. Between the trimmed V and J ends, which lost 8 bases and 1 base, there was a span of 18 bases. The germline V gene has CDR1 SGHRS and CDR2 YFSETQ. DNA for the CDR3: TGCGCCAGTAGCGAGGTCGGGGGCAAGAACACTGAAGCTTTCTTT. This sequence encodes CASSEVGGKNTEAFF.

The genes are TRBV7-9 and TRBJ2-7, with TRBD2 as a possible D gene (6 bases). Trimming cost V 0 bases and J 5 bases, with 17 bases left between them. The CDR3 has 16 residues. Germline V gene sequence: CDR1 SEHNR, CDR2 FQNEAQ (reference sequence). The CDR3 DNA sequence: TGTGCCAGCAGCTTAGCAGAATTCACGGGAGAGGACGAGCAGTACTTC. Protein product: CASSLAEFTGEDEQYF.

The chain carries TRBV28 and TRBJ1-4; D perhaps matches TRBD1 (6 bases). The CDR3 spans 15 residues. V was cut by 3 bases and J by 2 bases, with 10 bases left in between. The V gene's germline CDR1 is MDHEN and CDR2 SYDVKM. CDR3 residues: CASSFVQGTNEKLFF. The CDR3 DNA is TGTGCCAGCAGTTTCGTACAGGGTACTAATGAAAAACTGTTTTTT.

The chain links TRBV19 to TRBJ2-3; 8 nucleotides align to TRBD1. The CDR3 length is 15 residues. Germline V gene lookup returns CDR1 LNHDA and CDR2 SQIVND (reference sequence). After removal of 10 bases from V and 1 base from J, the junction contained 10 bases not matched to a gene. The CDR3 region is CATHTQGAGTDTQYF. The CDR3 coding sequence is TGTGCCACCCACACCCAGGGGGCTGGCACAGATACGCAGTATTTT.

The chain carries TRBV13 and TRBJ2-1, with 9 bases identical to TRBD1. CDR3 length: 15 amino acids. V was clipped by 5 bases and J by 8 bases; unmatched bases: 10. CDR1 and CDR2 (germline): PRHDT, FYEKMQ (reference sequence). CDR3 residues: CASSLTDRGGHEQFF. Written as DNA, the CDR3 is TGTGCCAGCAGCCTTACGGACAGGGGTGGCCATGAGCAGTTCTTC.

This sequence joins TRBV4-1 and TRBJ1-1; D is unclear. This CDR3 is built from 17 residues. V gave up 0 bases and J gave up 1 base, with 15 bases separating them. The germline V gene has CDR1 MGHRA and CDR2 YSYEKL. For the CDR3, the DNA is TGCGCCAGCAGCCAAGAACTTTTCCGGGGTCCGAACACTGAAGCTTTCTTT. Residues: CASSQELFRGPNTEAFF.

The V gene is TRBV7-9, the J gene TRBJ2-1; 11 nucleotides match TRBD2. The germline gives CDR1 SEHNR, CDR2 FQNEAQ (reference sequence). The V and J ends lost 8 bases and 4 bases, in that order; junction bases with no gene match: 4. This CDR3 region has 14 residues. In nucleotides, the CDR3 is TGTGCCAGCGGGGGGACTAGCGGATACAATGAGCAGTTCTTC. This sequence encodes CASGGTSGYNEQFF.

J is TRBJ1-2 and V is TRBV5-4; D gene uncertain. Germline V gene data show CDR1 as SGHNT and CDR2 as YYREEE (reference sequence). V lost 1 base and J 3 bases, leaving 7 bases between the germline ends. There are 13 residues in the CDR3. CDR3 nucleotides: TGTGCCAGCAGCTTGACGGGAGACTATGGCTACACCTTC. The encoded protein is CASSLTGDYGYTF.

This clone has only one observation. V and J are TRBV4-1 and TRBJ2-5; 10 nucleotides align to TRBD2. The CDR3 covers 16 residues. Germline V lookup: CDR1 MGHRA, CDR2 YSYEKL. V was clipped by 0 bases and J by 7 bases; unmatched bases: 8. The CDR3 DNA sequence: TGCGCCAGCAGCCAAGACCCAGCGGGAGGGACGGGGACCCAGTACTTC. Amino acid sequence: CASSQDPAGGTGTQYF.

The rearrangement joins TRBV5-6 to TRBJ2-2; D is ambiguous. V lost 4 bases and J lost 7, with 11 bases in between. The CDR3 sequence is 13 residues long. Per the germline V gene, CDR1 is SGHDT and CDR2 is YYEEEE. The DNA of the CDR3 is TGTGCCAGCAGCCTGCTCTTAGGCGGGGAGCTGTTTTTT. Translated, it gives CASSLLLGGELFF. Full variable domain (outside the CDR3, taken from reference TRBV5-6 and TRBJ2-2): DAGVTQSPTHLIKTRGQQVTLRCSPKSGHDTVSWYQQALGQGPQFIFQYYEEEERQRGNFPDRFSGHQFPNYSSELNVNALLLGDSALYLCASSLLLGGELFFGEGSRLTVL.

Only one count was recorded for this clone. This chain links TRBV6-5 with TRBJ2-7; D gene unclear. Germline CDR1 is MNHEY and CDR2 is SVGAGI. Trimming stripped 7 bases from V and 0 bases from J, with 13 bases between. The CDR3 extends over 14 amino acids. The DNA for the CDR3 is TGTGCCAGCACCCCGTACACCGGCTCCTACGAGCAGTACTTC. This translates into CASTPYTGSYEQYF.

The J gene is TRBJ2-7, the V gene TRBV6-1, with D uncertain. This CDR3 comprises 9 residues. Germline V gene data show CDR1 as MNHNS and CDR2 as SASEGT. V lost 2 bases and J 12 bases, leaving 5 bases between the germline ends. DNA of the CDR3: TGTGCCAGCAGTGAACATCGGTACTTC. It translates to CASSEHRYF.

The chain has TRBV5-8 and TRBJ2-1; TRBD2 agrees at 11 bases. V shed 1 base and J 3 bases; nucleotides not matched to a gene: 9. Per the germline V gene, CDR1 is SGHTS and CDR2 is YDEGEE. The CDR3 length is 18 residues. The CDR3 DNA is TGTGCCAGCAGCTTGTGGGGGCACGGGACTAGCGGCTACAATGAGCAGTTCTTC. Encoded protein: CASSLWGHGTSGYNEQFF.

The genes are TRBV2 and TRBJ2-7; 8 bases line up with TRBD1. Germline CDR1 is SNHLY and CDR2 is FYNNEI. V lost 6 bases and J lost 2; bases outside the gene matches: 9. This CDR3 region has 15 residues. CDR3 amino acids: CASRVMGQATYEQYF. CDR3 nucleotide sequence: TGTGCCAGCAGAGTGATGGGACAGGCAACCTACGAGCAGTACTTC.

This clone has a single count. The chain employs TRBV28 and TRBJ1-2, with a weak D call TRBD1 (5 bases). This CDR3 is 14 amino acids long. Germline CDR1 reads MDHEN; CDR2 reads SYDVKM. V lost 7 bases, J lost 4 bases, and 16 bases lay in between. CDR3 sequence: CASIDPGPPYGYTF. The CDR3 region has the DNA TGTGCCAGCATTGATCCGGGACCGCCCTATGGCTACACCTTC.

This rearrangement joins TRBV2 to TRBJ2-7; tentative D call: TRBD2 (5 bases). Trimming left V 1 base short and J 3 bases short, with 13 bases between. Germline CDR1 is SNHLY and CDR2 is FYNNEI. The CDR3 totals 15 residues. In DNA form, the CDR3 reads TGTGCCAGCAGTGAAGGGGCGGCGGGTATCTACGAGCAGTACTTC. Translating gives CASSEGAAGIYEQYF.

The chain's CDR3 is CAWGPSFSYNEQFF. The CDR3 DNA sequence: TGTGCCTGGGGGCCGTCATTCTCCTACAATGAGCAGTTCTTC. The chain couples TRBV30 to TRBJ2-1; unclear D gene. Trimming cost V 5 bases and J 0 bases, with 11 bases left between them. This CDR3 spans 14 amino acids. CDR1 is GTSNPN and CDR2 is SVGIG in the germline V gene (reference sequence). Full variable domain (missing parts from reference TRBV30 and TRBJ2-1): SQTIHQWPATLVQPVGSPLSLECTVEGTSNPNLYWYRQAAGRGLQLLFYSVGIGQISSEVPQNLSASRPQDRQFILSSKKLLLSDSGFYLCAWGPSFSYNEQFFGPGTRLTVL.

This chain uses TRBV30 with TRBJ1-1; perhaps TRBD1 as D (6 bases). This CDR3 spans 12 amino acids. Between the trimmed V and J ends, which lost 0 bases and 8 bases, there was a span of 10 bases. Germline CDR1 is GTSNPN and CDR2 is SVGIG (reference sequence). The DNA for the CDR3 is TGTGCCTGGAGTGTACAGGGCGGAGAAGCTTTCTTT. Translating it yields CAWSVQGGEAFF.

DNA of the CDR3: TGTGCCAGCAGTGAAAGATTAGCGGTAGTTAGAGAGCAGTACTTC. This sequence encodes CASSERLAVVREQYF. The chain joins TRBV6-1 to TRBJ2-7, with D maybe TRBD2 (6 bases). Germline V CDR1 and CDR2: MNHNS, SASEGT. This CDR3 contains 15 residues. Trimming cost V 2 bases and J 7 bases, with 18 bases left between them.

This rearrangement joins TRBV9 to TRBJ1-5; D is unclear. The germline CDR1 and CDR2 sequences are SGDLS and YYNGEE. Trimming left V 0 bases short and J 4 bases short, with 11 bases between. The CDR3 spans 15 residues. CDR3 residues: CASSVGAWGNQPQHF. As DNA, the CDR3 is TGTGCCAGCAGCGTAGGTGCATGGGGAAATCAGCCCCAGCATTTT.

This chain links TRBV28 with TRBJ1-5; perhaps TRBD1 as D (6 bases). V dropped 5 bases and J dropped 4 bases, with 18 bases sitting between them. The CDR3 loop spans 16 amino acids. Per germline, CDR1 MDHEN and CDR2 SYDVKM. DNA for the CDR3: TGTGCCAGCAGTCTCCTCGGACAGAAGTTTAATCAGCCCCAGCATTTT. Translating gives CASSLLGQKFNQPQHF.

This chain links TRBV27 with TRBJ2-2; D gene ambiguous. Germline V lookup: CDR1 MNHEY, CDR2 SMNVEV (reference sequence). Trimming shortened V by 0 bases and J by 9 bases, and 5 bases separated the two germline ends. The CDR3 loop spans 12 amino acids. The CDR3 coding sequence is TGTGCCAGCAGTTTATCGATAAGGGAGCTGTTTTTT. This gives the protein CASSLSIRELFF.

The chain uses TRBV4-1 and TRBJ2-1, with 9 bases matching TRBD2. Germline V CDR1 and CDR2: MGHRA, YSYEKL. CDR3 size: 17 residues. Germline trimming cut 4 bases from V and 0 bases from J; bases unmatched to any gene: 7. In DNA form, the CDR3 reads TGCGCCAGCAGCCCGGGACTAGCATTGAGCTCCTACAATGAGCAGTTCTTC. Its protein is CASSPGLALSSYNEQFF.

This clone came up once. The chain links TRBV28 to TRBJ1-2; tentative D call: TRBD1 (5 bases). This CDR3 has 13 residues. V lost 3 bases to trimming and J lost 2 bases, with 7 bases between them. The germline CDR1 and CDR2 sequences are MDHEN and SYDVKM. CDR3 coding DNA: TGTGCCAGCAGTTTTGGGGGAAACTATGGCTACACCTTC. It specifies CASSFGGNYGYTF.

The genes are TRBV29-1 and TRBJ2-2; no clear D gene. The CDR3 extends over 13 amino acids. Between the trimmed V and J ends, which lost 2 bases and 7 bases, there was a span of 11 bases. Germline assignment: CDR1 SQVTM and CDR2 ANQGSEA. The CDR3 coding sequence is TGCAGCGTTGAACATAACGAAGGCGGGGAGCTGTTTTTT. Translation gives CSVEHNEGGELFF.

The CDR3 DNA sequence: TGTGCCAGCAGCCCCCAGATGTCAGGGGCCGATGGCTACACCTTC. Translated, it gives CASSPQMSGADGYTF. The chain combines TRBV9 with TRBJ1-2, with D maybe TRBD1 (6 bases). CDR1 is SGDLS, CDR2 YYNGEE, per germline. The CDR3 loop spans 15 amino acids. The V end lost 4 bases, the J end lost 6 bases, and 19 bases lay between the germline ends.